This T cell receptor beta chain derives from a study of blood T cell repertoires in COVID-19. Study-wide context: COVID-19 samples collected from the United States, Italy and Spain covered acute and convalescent phases. From T cells, B-cell-depleted T cells, or PBMCs came the material, which was cDNA or gDNA.

This table comes from immunoSEQ multiplex PCR, and its TCRdb copy is limited to in-frame clones, with some not included. The sample lists over 150,000 clones, around 90% occurring once. There are 15 residues in the CDR3. Germline V gives CDR1 KGHSH, CDR2 LQKENI. Trimming left V 0 bases short and J 7 bases short, with 13 bases between. The clonotype comes from a woman aged 55-70 years who had recovered from COVID-19. The specimen was peripheral blood. The chain carries TRBV18 and TRBJ1-5; no definite D call. In nucleotides, the CDR3 is TGTGCCAGCTCACCACCGGGAGCCGATGAACAGCCCCAGCATTTT. It codes for CASSPPGADEQPQHF. Full variable domain (remainder filled in from reference TRBV18 and TRBJ1-5): NAGVMQNPRHLVRRRGQEARLRCSPMKGHSHVYWYRQLPEEGLKFMVYLQKENIIDESGMPKERFSAEFPKEGPSILRIQQVVRGDSAAYFCASSPPGADEQPQHFGDGTRLSIL.